Below are 22 T cell receptor beta chains sequenced from a single sample in a study of beta chain features in type 1 diabetes. Expressed TCRB transcripts were sequenced because the isolated RNA had all been reverse transcribed beforehand. Repertoires were generated with immunoSEQ multiplex PCR, while TCRdb's copy carries only in-frame clones and drops some. Of under 950,000 clones in the sample, around a sixth were seen once. The specimen was naive CD4+ T cells from blood. These receptors were collected from a woman aged 18-29 years in good health.

V and J are TRBV7-9 and TRBJ1-3; no clear D gene. V dropped 1 base and J dropped 0 bases, with 10 bases sitting between them. Per the germline V gene, CDR1 is SEHNR and CDR2 is FQNEAQ (reference sequence). This CDR3 spans 16 amino acids. The CDR3 spells CASSLGRQDSGNTIYF. The CDR3 DNA is TGTGCCAGCAGCTTAGGCCGGCAGGACTCTGGAAACACCATATATTTT.

This clone was seen a few times. The chain uses TRBV15 and TRBJ2-7; 11 bases line up with TRBD2. J gave up 2 bases and V 3 bases, and 9 bases lay outside the gene matches. CDR3 size: 17 residues. Looked up from germline, CDR1 is LNHNV and CDR2 is YYDKDF (reference sequence). DNA for the CDR3: TGTGCCACCAGCAGGCCCTTCGGACTAGCGGGCCCCTACGAGCAGTACTTC. Translating it yields CATSRPFGLAGPYEQYF.

The chain recombines TRBV20-1 with TRBJ2-5, with D hard to call. V shed 5 bases and J shed 5 bases, with 9 bases lying between them. The CDR3 is made up of 11 amino acids. Germline loops: CDR1 DFQATT, CDR2 SNEGSKA (reference sequence). This CDR3 is CSALLRETQYF. The CDR3 DNA reads TGCAGTGCTTTGTTGCGCGAGACCCAGTACTTC.

This sequence joins TRBV18 and TRBJ2-5; D call uncertain. V gave up 0 bases and J gave up 2 bases, with 10 bases separating them. The CDR3 totals 15 residues. Germline CDR1 and CDR2: KGHSH and LQKENI. The chain's CDR3 is CASSPPRAKQETQYF. The CDR3 bases are TGTGCCAGCTCACCACCACGGGCAAAGCAAGAGACCCAGTACTTC.

The chain uses TRBV20-1 and TRBJ2-7; D might be TRBD2 (5 bases). Trimming shortened V by 7 bases and J by 0 bases, and 7 bases separated the two germline ends. The CDR3 consists of 11 residues. Germline assignment: CDR1 DFQATT and CDR2 SNEGSKA (reference sequence). This chain's CDR3 is CSVAGSYEQYF. The DNA of the CDR3 is TGCAGTGTGGCGGGCTCCTACGAGCAGTACTTC.

The chain carries TRBV6-6 and TRBJ2-7, with 7 bases aligning to TRBD1. Germline CDR1 and CDR2: MNHNY and SVGAGI (reference sequence). V dropped 0 bases and J dropped 6; count of bases not matched to a gene: 11. The CDR3 totals 16 residues. The CDR3 loop reads CASSYSIRQGDREQYF. The CDR3 DNA reads as TGTGCCAGCAGTTACTCGATTCGGCAGGGGGACCGCGAGCAGTACTTC.

This clone was recorded a few times. V is TRBV6-1 and J is TRBJ2-1; D is possibly TRBD2 (5 bases). The CDR3 consists of 14 residues. Germline lookup yields CDR1 MNHNS and CDR2 SASEGT. V gave up 6 bases and J gave up 6 bases, with 15 bases separating them. The CDR3: CASSHKREGNEQFF. CDR3 DNA: TGTGCCAGCAGCCACAAGAGGGAAGGCAATGAGCAGTTCTTC.

The J gene is TRBJ1-1, the V gene TRBV28; 8 bases line up with TRBD1. With V trimmed by 4 bases and J by 6 bases, 10 bases remained unmatched. This CDR3 spans 15 amino acids. CDR1 is MDHEN and CDR2 is SYDVKM in the germline V gene. CDR3 in DNA: TGTGCCAGCAGTTCCCCCGGACAGGGTCTCGCTGAAGCTTTCTTT. Protein product: CASSSPGQGLAEAFF.

This clone was counted between two and nine times. The chain uses TRBV29-1 and TRBJ2-7, with D hard to call. The germline V gene has CDR1 SQVTM and CDR2 ANQGSEA. Trimming shortened V by 5 bases and J by 6 bases, and 14 bases separated the two germline ends. CDR3 length: 12 residues. The CDR3 DNA follows: TGCAGCGTTAGCGTTTCCAATTCCGAGCAGTACTTC. The encoded protein is CSVSVSNSEQYF.

The chain has TRBV6-5 and TRBJ1-2; tentatively, D is TRBD1 (6 bases). Trimming took off 7 bases at V and 8 bases at J, with 17 bases between the two ends. Germline assignment: CDR1 MNHEY and CDR2 SVGAGI. The CDR3 has 13 amino acids. Here the CDR3 DNA reads TGTGCCAGCACCGATTACATTGGGGGCGGCTACACCTTC. Residues: CASTDYIGGGYTF.

As regards this clone: Other DNA sequences of this sample code for an identical CDR3. V and J are TRBV15 and TRBJ2-3; D gene uncertain. V lost 2 bases and J 3 bases, leaving 3 bases between the germline ends. The CDR3 extends over 12 amino acids. In germline, CDR1 is LNHNV, CDR2 YYDKDF (reference sequence). The CDR3 protein is CATSRLTDTQYF. CDR3 in DNA: TGTGCCACCAGCAGATTGACAGATACGCAGTATTTT.

This clone came up a few times. This chain connects TRBV7-2 to TRBJ1-1, with D perhaps matching TRBD1 (5 bases). V was cut by 3 bases and J by 3 bases, with 11 bases left in between. Germline lookup yields CDR1 SGHTA and CDR2 FQGNSA. This CDR3 comprises 14 residues. CDR3 nucleotides: TGTGCCAGCAGCTTCGGGACCGACTACACTGAAGCTTTCTTT. Translated, it gives CASSFGTDYTEAFF.

This rearrangement joins TRBV21-1 to TRBJ2-5; the table's TRBD2 call for D was not verified on the DNA. TRBV21-1 corresponds to a pseudogene. This CDR3 is built from 11 residues. In DNA, the CDR3 is TGTGCCAGGACGCGGGTAGAGACCCAGTACTTC. Translated, it gives CARTRVETQYF.

The rearrangement joins TRBV15 to TRBJ1-1; TRBD1 matches 7 bases. Unmatched junction bases numbered 6, after V lost 0 bases and J lost 5 bases. The CDR3 is 15 amino acids. Germline CDR1 reads LNHNV; CDR2 reads YYDKDF (reference sequence). The CDR3 region is CATSRDPKTGTEAFF. The CDR3 nucleotides read TGTGCCACCAGCAGAGATCCCAAGACAGGGACTGAAGCTTTCTTT.

This chain joins TRBV29-1 and TRBJ2-7; 12 bases match TRBD2. This CDR3 is built from 14 residues. The V gene's germline CDR1 is SQVTM and CDR2 ANQGSEA. The V gene end was trimmed by 4 bases and the J gene end by 5 bases; junction bases not matched to a gene: 6. Here the CDR3 reads CSVGRRLAGDEQYF. Here the CDR3 DNA reads TGCAGCGTTGGTAGACGACTAGCGGGAGACGAGCAGTACTTC.

The V gene is TRBV7-6, the J gene TRBJ2-5, with 10 bases fitting TRBD2. V shed 5 bases and J 5 bases; nucleotides not matched to a gene: 2. This CDR3 is built from 13 residues. Germline values: CDR1 SGHVS, CDR2 FNYEAQ. CDR3 DNA sequence: TGTGCCAGCAGCCCGGGACTAGCGGAGACCCAGTACTTC. Its translation is CASSPGLAETQYF.

This clone has more than one count but fewer than ten. This chain connects TRBV29-1 to TRBJ2-1, with a tentative D call TRBD2 (5 bases). Germline CDR1 reads SQVTM; CDR2 reads ANQGSEA. The ends were cut back, 4 bases at V and 7 bases at J, with 20 bases in the middle. The CDR3 runs to 15 residues. This CDR3 reads CSVARPLGSTNEQFF. In DNA form, the CDR3 reads TGCAGCGTTGCCCGTCCCTTGGGGAGCACAAATGAGCAGTTCTTC.

This clone occurred a few times. The chain employs TRBV7-9 and TRBJ1-3, with a possible D match to TRBD1 (5 bases). Trimming left V 5 bases short and J 4 bases short, with 9 bases between. The CDR3 spans 13 residues. Germline CDR1 and CDR2: SEHNR and FQNEAQ (reference sequence). CDR3 in DNA: TGTGCCAGCAGCCCGACAGAGGGAAACACCATATATTTT. Its translation is CASSPTEGNTIYF.

V is TRBV18 and J is TRBJ2-7; a weak D match, TRBD1 (6 bases). The germline V gene encodes CDR1 KGHSH and CDR2 LQKENI. The length of the CDR3 is 17 residues. V was pared by 0 bases and J by 1 base, with 16 bases between. In nucleotides, the CDR3 is TGTGCCAGCTCACCACCGGGGGCCTACAGGACTTCCTACGAGCAGTACTTC. This translates into CASSPPGAYRTSYEQYF.

J is TRBJ2-7 and V is TRBV7-2; TRBD2 aligns across 7 bases. This CDR3 has 16 residues. V shed 1 base, J shed 0 bases, and the junction held 6 bases outside the gene matches. The germline gives CDR1 SGHTA, CDR2 FQGNSA. CDR3 bases: TGTGCCAGCAGCTTAGTTTCTGGGGGGGACTCCTACGAGCAGTACTTC. Its protein is CASSLVSGGDSYEQYF.

This clone has just a few counts. This chain joins TRBV28 and TRBJ2-5; D not certain. With 2 bases removed from V and 5 bases from J, the gap between germline ends came to 6 bases. The CDR3 totals 12 residues. Germline V lookup: CDR1 MDHEN, CDR2 SYDVKM. CDR3 in amino acids: CASSLIMETQYF. Written as DNA, the CDR3 is TGTGCCAGCAGTTTAATAATGGAGACCCAGTACTTC.

This clone was recorded a few times. The V and J genes are TRBV7-9 and TRBJ2-2; 9 nucleotides agree with TRBD1. The length of the CDR3 is 17 residues. Losses at the gene ends were 5 bases for V and 3 bases for J; bases not matched to a gene: 10. Germline CDR1 and CDR2: SEHNR and FQNEAQ (reference sequence). CDR3 coding DNA: TGTGCCAGCAGCCACACGTCCGGGACAGGGTACACCGGGGAGCTGTTTTTT. This encodes CASSHTSGTGYTGELFF.